The clone carrying this TCR beta chain was seen ten or more times. The antigen remains undetermined. These data come from a study of T cells in Graves' hyperthyroidism and ophthalmopathy. Study-level points and caveats: Among clonotypes expanded in thyroid above 0.001, most were also found in blood.

V was pared by 4 bases and J by 4 bases, with 10 bases between. Germline CDR1 is SQVTM and CDR2 is ANQGSEA. The CDR3 contains 12 residues. Diagnoses were made from clinical symptoms, serum measures (thyroxine and TRAb), thyroid ultrasound and orbital computed tomography. Drawn at first hyperthyroidism diagnosis, the blood sample preceded any ophthalmopathy symptoms. RNA transcripts were the template for amplifying TCR beta CDR3 regions. The study used the HTBI primer set for a first-round RT-PCR of the TCR CDR3. Via MiXCR, TCRdb re-called the multiplex PCR reads, giving one row per CDR3 protein. This sample has around 700,000 distinct CDR3 sequences, with roughly 20% found just once.

This TCR was recovered from a woman in her forties or fifties with Graves' hyperthyroidism that later progressed to Graves' ophthalmopathy. The sequenced sample was blood. The rearrangement links TRBV29-1 to TRBJ2-5; the D gene is possibly TRBD2 (5 bases). Here the CDR3 DNA reads TGCAGCGTTGGAGGTGGGAGAGAGACCCAGTACTTC. Its translation: CSVGGGRETQYF.